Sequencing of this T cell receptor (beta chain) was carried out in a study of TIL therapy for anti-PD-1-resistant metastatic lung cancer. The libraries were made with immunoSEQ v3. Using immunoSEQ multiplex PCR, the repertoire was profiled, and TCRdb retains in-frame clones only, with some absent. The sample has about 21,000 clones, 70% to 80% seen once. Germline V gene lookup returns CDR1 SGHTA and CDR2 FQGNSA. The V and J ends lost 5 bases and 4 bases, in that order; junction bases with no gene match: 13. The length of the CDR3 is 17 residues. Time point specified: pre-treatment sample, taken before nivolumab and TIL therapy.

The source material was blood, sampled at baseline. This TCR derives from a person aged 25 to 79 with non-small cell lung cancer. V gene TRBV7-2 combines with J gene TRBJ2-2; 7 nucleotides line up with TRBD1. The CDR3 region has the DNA TGTGCCAGCAGCCCCAAAGGGGGCTTCGGGGTCACCGGGGAGCTGTTTTTT. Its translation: CASSPKGGFGVTGELFF.